This T cell receptor beta chain comes out of a study of human T cells and chemical hapten exposure. On the study more broadly: The study sensitized with 2% DPC on a 2 cm by 2 cm patch of upper inner arm skin. General study points: Relative to control repertoires, expanded TCRs gave rise to significantly more large CDR3 similarity clusters.

With 2 bases clipped from V and 15 bases from J, the junction kept 15 bases outside the gene matches. The length of the CDR3 is 15 residues. Germline V lookup: CDR1 ENHRY, CDR2 SYGVKD. MiXCR, run by TCRdb on the RACE reads, gives a single entry per CDR3 protein. Of about 190,000 distinct CDR3 sequences listed, under 30% are singletons. In regard to this clonotype: Its antigen is undetermined.

Regarding time point: patch test 3, about 24 weeks after DPC sensitization. Treatment: therapeutic diphenylcyclopropenone sensitization with weekly scalp DPC. Investigators collected blood before applying each patch test. The source is a middle-aged woman with alopecia areata. Some clones in this sample may be carry-over from other donors' samples. The sample was whole blood, taken in connection with sensitization to the hapten diphenylcyclopropenone (DPC). The V gene is TRBV10-3, the J gene TRBJ2-1; 8 bases are shared with TRBD2. The CDR3 DNA follows: TGTGCCATCAGTGAGCCTACCCCCGGGACTAGAATGCGGTTCTTC. Its translation is CAISEPTPGTRMRFF.